This TCR beta chain comes out of a study of T cells in Graves' hyperthyroidism and ophthalmopathy. Overall study results and limits: Ophthalmopathy was separated from stable hyperthyroidism by a 13 V-J model. Among clonotypes expanded in thyroid above 0.001, most were also found in blood.

This clonotype came up many times. Antigen unknown. Regions amplified from RNA transcripts were the TCR beta CDR3 regions. The HTBI primer set was used in a first-round RT-PCR of the TCR CDR3. TCRdb itself ran the multiplex PCR reads through MiXCR, one entry per CDR3 protein. The sample lists about 400,000 distinct CDR3 sequences; around a sixth were seen once. Deletions cut 0 bases from V and 0 bases from J, with 10 bases between. CDR3 length: 16 amino acids. Germline V gene sequence: CDR1 MNHEY, CDR2 SMNVEV (reference sequence). The sample was blood. The V and J genes are TRBV27 and TRBJ2-3, with D unclear. This receptor was identified in a woman aged 18 to 35 with Graves' hyperthyroidism. The CDR3 DNA follows: TGTGCCAGCAGTTTATCGCCCGTATCGAGCACAGATACGCAGTATTTT. Amino acids: CASSLSPVSSTDTQYF.